Given below is one T cell receptor (beta chain) in context. It has no known antigen specificity. No much larger clone is present one base from it, and per-base qualities are unavailable. The source of the sample is a study of control samples from healthy donors and cancer patients (dated by TCRdb to the early 2020s). Library preparation employed the immunoSEQ multiplex PCR assay. TCRdb obtained this table from immuneACCESS and retained in-frame rearrangements with V and J assigned. These tables miss some clones; where compared with another copy, unresolved V genes account for less than half of the shortfall, and the remainder is unexplained. The sample includes 90,000 to 150,000 clones, with approximately 88% observed a single time. Of the sample, 3.4% is held by the ten largest clones. The germline ends are 3 bases apart after V is trimmed by 0 bases and J by 3 bases. Its CDR3 holds 13 amino acids, cysteine through phenylalanine. The read is trimmed to its CDR3 DNA, 39 bases read in frame from base 1. CDR1 MNHEY and CDR2 SMNVEV are derived from the germline V gene (reference sequence).

The sequence links TRBV27 to TRBJ1-5, with no confident D gene call. The material sequenced was blood. The TCR originated in a middle-aged man in good health. The CDR3 reads CASSLSVNQPQHF. The bases read TGTGCCAGCAGTTTATCGGTCAATCAGCCCCAGCATTTT.